This T cell receptor (beta chain) appears in the sequencing data of a study of radiotherapy plus CTLA-4 blockade in lung cancer. The study's findings and limits: In blood, TCR clones derived from the tumor expanded after radiotherapy plus ipilimumab. The best prediction of response reportedly came from early blood T cell clone dynamics, with interferon-beta.

Clones were read by immunoSEQ multiplex PCR, and TCRdb kept only the in-frame ones, dropping some. This table holds roughly 120,000 clones, 78% found once. This clone was seen just once. Its cognate antigen is unknown. The study gave focal radiation plus ipilimumab CTLA-4 blockade to patients with chemo-refractory metastatic non-small-cell lung cancer. Trimming pared 7 bases from V and 3 bases from J, leaving 12 bases between. CDR1 and CDR2 (germline): SNHLY, FYNNEI. CDR3 length: 13 residues. The TCR comes from a human donor with non-small cell lung cancer who had a partial response to radiotherapy plus ipilimumab. The chain is built from TRBV2 and TRBJ1-1, with D hard to call. The specimen comprised peripheral blood, sampled from a patient treated with radiotherapy plus ipilimumab. The CDR3: CASTRKRDTEAFF. CDR3 sequence (DNA): TGTGCCAGCACCCGGAAGCGGGACACTGAAGCTTTCTTT.